The T cell receptor beta chain described here comes from a study of technical replicates of blood from four donors. Germline V gene sequence: CDR1 LNHDA, CDR2 SQIVND (reference sequence). V was clipped by 8 bases and J by 2 bases, with 16 bases between them. The CDR3 runs to 14 residues. Sequencing was performed with immunoSEQ multiplex PCR; in TCRdb, only in-frame clones are kept and a portion is missing. Of about 44,000 clones listed, around 96% are singletons. The sample consisted of T cells isolated from PBMCs. This sequence originates from a human donor in good health. The chain joins TRBV19 to TRBJ2-7; weak D call: TRBD1 (6 bases). The CDR3 nucleotides are TGTGCCAGTTCTACAGGGTGGTTGCCCTACGAGCAGTACTTC. Translated, it gives CASSTGWLPYEQYF.